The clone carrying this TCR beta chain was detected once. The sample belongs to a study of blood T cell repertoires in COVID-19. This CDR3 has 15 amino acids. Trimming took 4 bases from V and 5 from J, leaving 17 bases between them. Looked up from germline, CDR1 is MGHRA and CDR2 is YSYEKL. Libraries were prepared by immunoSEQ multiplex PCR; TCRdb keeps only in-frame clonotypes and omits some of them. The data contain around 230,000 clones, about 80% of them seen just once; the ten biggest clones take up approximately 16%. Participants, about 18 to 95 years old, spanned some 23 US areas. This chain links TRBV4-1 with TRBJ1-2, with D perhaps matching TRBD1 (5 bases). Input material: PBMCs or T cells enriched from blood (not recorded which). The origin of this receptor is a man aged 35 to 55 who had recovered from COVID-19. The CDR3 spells CASSPHRGTAYGYTF. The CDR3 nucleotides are TGCGCCAGCAGCCCCCACCGCGGGACGGCGTATGGCTACACCTTC.